The T cell receptor beta chain under discussion was sequenced for a study of cytomegalovirus exposure and HLA in healthy donors. Measured with immunoSEQ multiplex PCR; TCRdb has only the in-frame clones, and not every one. The table lists 200,000 to 250,000 clones, over 80% of them singletons. The CDR3 has 15 amino acids. Trimming took 3 bases from V and 0 from J, leaving 7 bases between them. CDR1 and CDR2 from the germline V gene are SGDLS and YYNGEE. This rearrangement joins TRBV9 to TRBJ1-6; D gene unclear. The receptor comes from a young woman in good health and CMV-seronegative. Material for sequencing was PBMCs. This CDR3 is CASSDSSSYNSPLHF. The CDR3 nucleotides are TGTGCCAGCAGCGACAGCAGCTCCTATAATTCACCCCTCCACTTT.